The sequence of this TCR beta chain was determined in a study of T cells in Graves' hyperthyroidism and ophthalmopathy. Findings and limits, study-wide: Ophthalmopathy, which appeared later, was predicted by the model a median 6.5 months before onset. Ophthalmopathy and stable hyperthyroidism were separated by a 13 V-J model.

Unmatched junction bases numbered 7, after V lost 6 bases and J lost 0 bases. The CDR3 extends over 15 amino acids. When ophthalmopathy did not progress within 18 months, Graves' hyperthyroidism was considered stable. Patients aged 18 to 65 with hyperthyroidism were newly diagnosed, with duration under 2 months. Amplified regions were TCR beta CDR3 sequences from RNA transcripts. HTBI primers were used for first-round RT-PCR of the TCR CDR3. TCRdb reprocessed the multiplex PCR reads via MiXCR and lists one record per CDR3 protein. This sample has approximately 590,000 distinct CDR3 sequences; roughly 14% occur once, and the top ten carry around 7.3%. This clonotype showed up many times. Antigen: not known.

Sequencing input: blood. The origin of this receptor is a woman in her thirties with Graves' hyperthyroidism. The rearrangement links TRBV12-3 or TRBV12-4 to TRBJ1-1; 7 bases align to TRBD1. In DNA, the CDR3 is TGTGCCAGCAGCCCCGGACAGGCCATGAACACTGAAGCTTTCTTT. It specifies CASSPGQAMNTEAFF.